The 13 T cell receptor beta chains below were found in one sample sequenced in a study of T-cell reconstitution after alpha-beta-depleted transplantation in children. Findings and caveats of the study: T cells produced anew were the main source of T-cell counts and diversity one year after transplant.

Molecular barcoding with unique molecular identifiers was used for the TCRbeta library. TCRdb analysed the PCR reads with MiXCR anew, one entry per CDR3 protein. The sample has hundreds of thousands of distinct CDR3 sequences, 7.5% to 9% seen once; the top ten hold about 8.2%. What these receptors recognize is not known. The source material was peripheral blood, sampled 360 days after TCRalphabeta/CD19-depleted stem cell transplant. The receptors were gathered from a female patient aged 2-15 years who had a stem cell transplant for Fanconi anemia, so the T cells may come from the graft donor.

This clonotype was seen a few times. V usage is TRBV19 and J usage is TRBJ2-7; 8 bases match TRBD1. CDR3 size: 15 residues. V shed 5 bases and J 1 base; nucleotides not matched to a gene: 7. Germline CDR1 and CDR2: LNHDA and SQIVND (reference sequence). CDR3 DNA: TGTGCCAGTAGTTCCCGACAGGGGCCGTCCTACGAGCAGTACTTC. The encoded protein is CASSSRQGPSYEQYF.

This clonotype came up once. The rearrangement links TRBV30 to TRBJ2-3; D not certain. Germline V gene data show CDR1 as GTSNPN and CDR2 as SVGIG (reference sequence). V lost 3 bases and J 2 bases, leaving 6 bases between the germline ends. The CDR3 loop spans 12 amino acids. CDR3 in amino acids: CAWRGYTDTQYF. CDR3 in DNA: TGTGCCTGGAGGGGGTACACAGATACGCAGTATTTT.

The chain joins TRBV25-1 to TRBJ1-1; a weak D match, TRBD1 (6 bases). V dropped 5 bases and J dropped 1 base, with 14 bases sitting between them. CDR1 is MGHDK, CDR2 SYGVNS, per germline. The CDR3 consists of 15 residues. The DNA of the CDR3 is TGTGCCAGCAGTCCCACTTTCAGGGGGAACACTGAAGCTTTCTTT. It codes for CASSPTFRGNTEAFF.

This clonotype showed up many times. The V call is TRBV7-3, the J call TRBJ2-1; no firm D call. The CDR3 runs to 13 residues. CDR1 and CDR2 from the germline V gene are SGHTA and FQGTGA. Trimming left V 2 bases short and J 8 bases short, with 10 bases between. The CDR3 loop reads CASSLLSDDEQFF. The CDR3 DNA reads as TGTGCCAGCAGCTTACTATCTGACGATGAGCAGTTCTTC.

This clonotype has just a few counts. DNA for the CDR3: TGTGCCAGCAGTTACCCTTCGACTGGGGCCTACGAGCAGTACTTC. This encodes CASSYPSTGAYEQYF. This sequence joins TRBV6-2 or TRBV6-3 and TRBJ2-7; D remains unclear. Germline V gives CDR1 MNHEY, CDR2 SVGEGT. CDR3 size: 15 residues. V shed 2 bases and J shed 2 bases, with 13 bases lying between them.

This clonotype was observed many times. The V call is TRBV7-2, the J call TRBJ2-3; a possible D gene is TRBD2 (6 bases). The germline CDR1 and CDR2 sequences are SGHTA and FQGNSA. CDR3 size: 17 residues. Trimming cost V 2 bases and J 1 base, with 16 bases left between them. This CDR3 is CASSLLAGYGGTDTQYF. The CDR3 nucleotides read TGTGCCAGCAGCTTACTTGCGGGGTACGGAGGCACAGATACGCAGTATTTT.

This clonotype has more than one count but fewer than ten. This chain connects TRBV11-2 to TRBJ2-5, with D tentatively TRBD1 (5 bases). Germline assignment: CDR1 SGHAT and CDR2 FQNNGV. The CDR3 runs 14 residues. V was shortened by 1 base and J by 1 base, with 7 bases between the two germline ends. The DNA of the CDR3 is TGTGCCAGCAGCTTAGGAGACAGCCAAGAGACCCAGTACTTC. Its translation: CASSLGDSQETQYF.

This clonotype was seen at least ten times. This chain connects TRBV2 to TRBJ2-2, with 9 positions matching TRBD1. The J segment lost 4 bases and the V segment lost 3 bases, leaving 6 bases of the junction unmatched. The CDR3 has 16 amino acids. From germline, CDR1 is SNHLY and CDR2 FYNNEI. CDR3 in amino acids: CASSDAQGAFTGELFF. CDR3 in DNA: TGTGCCAGCAGTGACGCACAGGGGGCTTTCACCGGGGAGCTGTTTTTT.

This clonotype was found a few times. V and J are TRBV7-8 and TRBJ1-1, with D perhaps TRBD1 (6 bases). Trimming cost V 4 bases and J 1 base, with 13 bases left between them. CDR1 and CDR2 from the germline V gene are SGHVS and FQNEAQ. The CDR3 is 15 residues long. CDR3 DNA sequence: TGTGCCAGCAGCTCACCTACCAGGGGGAACACTGAAGCTTTCTTT. The encoded protein is CASSSPTRGNTEAFF.

This clonotype was observed a handful of times. The chain combines TRBV4-3 with TRBJ2-3, with D hard to call. The CDR3 totals 11 residues. The ends were cut back, 4 bases at V and 7 bases at J, with 6 bases in the middle. Looked up from germline, CDR1 is LGHNA and CDR2 is YSLEER. CDR3 region: CASSRVNTQYF. Here the CDR3 DNA reads TGCGCCAGCAGCCGTGTGAATACGCAGTATTTT.

This clonotype has just a few counts. The genes are TRBV4-1 and TRBJ2-7; 7 bases match TRBD2. V dropped 4 bases and J dropped 2; count of bases not matched to a gene: 8. This CDR3 region has 15 residues. Germline CDR1 and CDR2: MGHRA and YSYEKL. The CDR3 DNA follows: TGCGCCAGCAGCCCCTATGGGGCGGGGGCCTACGAGCAGTACTTC. This sequence encodes CASSPYGAGAYEQYF.

In this sample, this clonotype turned up a few times. J is TRBJ2-3 and V is TRBV6-1; D is perhaps TRBD1 (6 bases). Germline V gene data show CDR1 as MNHNS and CDR2 as SASEGT. There are 14 residues in the CDR3. V lost 8 bases to trimming and J lost 0 bases, with 12 bases between them. Written as DNA, the CDR3 is TGTGCCAGCGCATCAGGGGCCAGCACAGATACGCAGTATTTT. Its translation is CASASGASTDTQYF.

This clonotype appeared a few times. J is TRBJ2-7 and V is TRBV7-9; 13 nucleotides agree with TRBD2. CDR1 is SEHNR, CDR2 FQNEAQ, per germline (reference sequence). The CDR3 totals 15 residues. V lost 1 base to trimming and J lost 5 bases; unmatched junction nucleotides: 2. As DNA, the CDR3 is TGTGCCAGCAGCTTAGGACTAGCGGGGGGACACGAGCAGTACTTC. Protein sequence: CASSLGLAGGHEQYF.